This is a list of T cell receptor beta chains from one sample in a study of blood T cell repertoires in COVID-19. Profiled with immunoSEQ multiplex PCR; TCRdb holds only in-frame clones, not every one. Seen here are over 100,000 clones, 80% to 85% observed once, and the top ten hold approximately 9.1%. The sample was peripheral blood. The receptors stem from an older woman with active or convalescent COVID-19. The CDR3 runs from the conserved cysteine through the conserved F or W. Only part of the rows carry a size: once, few, many, or a class if the clone is expanded.

v_call	clone_size	j_call	cdr3_aa
TRBV6-4	-	TRBJ1-3	CASSEVYGNTIYF
TRBV4-1	-	TRBJ2-1	CASSSIAGVNEQFF
TRBV5-1	-	TRBJ2-2	CASSDGTSGSNTGELFF
TRBV9	-	TRBJ1-4	CASSVGDRGLEKLFF
TRBV7-9	once	TRBJ2-7	CASSFWGQGYEQYF
TRBV7-9	-	TRBJ1-2	CASSSDVSGSGQPYGYTF
TRBV6-1	-	TRBJ2-1	CASSEGLAGGRNPFF
TRBV7-2	-	TRBJ2-1	CASSLAASGRVEQFF
TRBV28	-	TRBJ1-5	CASSIGGQVNQPQHF
TRBV7-9	-	TRBJ1-6	CASSTDNSPLHF
TRBV29-1	-	TRBJ2-7	CSAMTGSSYEQYF
TRBV7-9	-	TRBJ1-6	CASSFQGAFSPLHF
TRBV19	-	TRBJ1-1	CASSISRENTEAFF
TRBV27	-	TRBJ1-2	CASSLSITGGSYGYTF
TRBV27	-	TRBJ2-2	CASAQDRGSSGELFF
TRBV9	-	TRBJ1-2	CASSVSPQTNYGYTF